The clone carrying this T cell receptor beta chain was detected a few times. 13 Jbeta primers and 60 Vbeta primers were used for the PCR. The method was immunoSEQ multiplex PCR; TCRdb's version includes in-frame clones alone and lacks a portion of them. The profile shows about 130,000 clones, roughly 85% of them singletons. Germline CDR1 and CDR2: SQVTM and ANQGSEA. V gave up 2 bases and J gave up 0 bases, with 8 bases separating them. This CDR3 has 14 amino acids. The sample comes from a study of cytomegalovirus exposure and HLA in healthy donors. Overall study context: An early release of data contained 70 million to 95 million unique TCRs, which came from HLA-typed donors.

The sequenced sample was PBMCs. The chain joins TRBV29-1 to TRBJ1-3, with D possibly matching TRBD1 (5 bases). The TCR comes from a boy between 10 and 17 years old in good health and CMV-seronegative. Here the CDR3 reads CSVETGNSGNTIYF. DNA of the CDR3: TGCAGCGTTGAAACAGGAAACTCTGGAAACACCATATATTTT.